This TCR beta chain was obtained from a study of Ad26.COV2.S vaccination and SARS-CoV-2 variants. Produced via immunoSEQ multiplex PCR; TCRdb's table is partial and in-frame only. Among roughly 700,000 clones listed, roughly 90% were seen once. The germline V and J ends were trimmed by 2 bases and 5 bases, with 15 bases remaining between them. The CDR3 is made up of 16 amino acids. The V gene's germline CDR1 is SEHNR and CDR2 FQNEAQ (reference sequence). Treatment denoted: around 19 received Ad26.COV2.S at low or high dose, single or two shots; several received placebo; per-sample allocation not given. Collection of the samples took place on day 63 after the first injection of vaccine or placebo. In the case of this clone: The antigen is not known.

Broader study findings: Vaccine and placebo groups showed comparable non-spike TCR breadth.

This specimen consisted of peripheral blood, obtained in a trial of Ad26.COV2.S vaccine versus placebo. The rearrangement links TRBV7-9 to TRBJ2-2; no reliable D call. This TCR came from a person between 18 and 65 years old who received the Ad26.COV2.S COVID-19 vaccine or a placebo. As DNA, the CDR3 is TGTGCCAGCAGCTTAACCGGCATCCTTACAACCGGGGAGCTGTTTTTT. It specifies CASSLTGILTTGELFF.